The present TCR beta chain was sequenced within a study of T cells in Graves' hyperthyroidism and ophthalmopathy. Study-wide points: Blood samples included most of the expanded thyroid clonotypes exceeding 0.001. The model foresaw ophthalmopathy a median around seven months prior to onset.

This clonotype was seen ten or more times. The antigen is not known. The junction had 5 bases not matched to a gene; V was cut back by 3 bases and J by 5 bases. The CDR3 extends over 14 amino acids. Amplification yielded TCR beta CDR3 regions, with RNA transcripts as the source. When the TCR CDR3 underwent first-round RT-PCR, the HTBI primer set was used. TCRdb re-derived calls from the multiplex PCR reads in MiXCR, one entry per CDR3 protein. This repertoire shows about 610,000 distinct CDR3 sequences, roughly 14% found once; its top ten account for about 4%. The TCR sequence derives from a woman aged 40 to 50 with Graves' ophthalmopathy. The chain carries TRBV12-3 or TRBV12-4 and TRBJ1-2, with 8 nucleotides matching TRBD1. Sequenced input: blood. The CDR3 loop is CASSLSQGDYGYTF. CDR3 DNA: TGTGCCAGCAGTTTGTCACAGGGGGATTATGGCTACACCTTC.